The entry below gives a single T cell receptor beta chain sequence along with its context. The antigen is unknown. In germline, CDR1 is SGHAT, CDR2 FQNNGV. With 5 bases removed from V and 5 bases from J, the gap between germline ends came to 18 bases. The CDR3 runs to 16 residues. This sample is part of a study of T-cell memory formation after mild COVID-19. TCRdb processed the 5' RACE reads anew with MiXCR; each CDR3 protein has one entry. Seen here are 400,000 or so distinct CDR3 sequences, roughly 20% observed once, and the top ten hold 8.4%. General observations from the study: Among clones peaking at day 37 in the second wave, SARS-CoV-2 specificity remained unconfirmed.

The receptor's source is an adult woman who had mild COVID-19 (a few samples of this study predate the infection). Cell type and time point are not known. Sequenced sample: PBMCs or a T cell subset sorted from them (not recorded which). The rearrangement joins TRBV11-2 to TRBJ2-2; a possible D gene is TRBD2 (6 bases). The CDR3 loop is CASSQSPGLHTGELFF. In DNA form, the CDR3 reads TGTGCCAGCAGCCAGTCGCCGGGACTTCATACCGGGGAGCTGTTTTTT.